Listed below are T cell receptor beta chains from one sample, sequenced in a study of blood T cell repertoires in COVID-19. Only in-frame clones appear in the TCRdb table, and some are missing; sequencing was by immunoSEQ multiplex PCR. The profile covers 70,000 to 95,000 clones, with around four fifths appearing a single time and about 13% taken by the ten largest. Sequencing used peripheral blood. The receptors originated from a human donor in a cohort sampled during active COVID-19. Each CDR3 is given with its conserved first and last residue. D genes are given only for firm matches. Some rows have no size entry. The others give once, few or many, or a class for an expanded clone.

clone size	D gene	J gene	V gene	CDR3 DNA	CDR3 protein
.	.	TRBJ2-7	TRBV7-9	TGTGCCAGCAGCTCGGGGTCCTCCTCGTGGGAGCAGTACTTC	CASSSGSSSWEQYF
.	.	TRBJ1-5	TRBV27	TGTGCCAGCAGTCCTTACAGCTACCGGGACACCAATCAGCCCCAGCATTTT	CASSPYSYRDTNQPQHF
.	TRBD1	TRBJ1-2	TRBV7-2	TGTGCCAGCAGCCCCGGGACAGGGTTAGGCTATGGCTACACCTTC	CASSPGTGLGYGYTF
.	.	TRBJ1-5	TRBV6-5	TGTGCCAGCAGTTCCAGTAAAAATCAGCCCCAGCATTTT	CASSSSKNQPQHF
.	TRBD2	TRBJ2-1	TRBV7-3	TGTGCCAGCAGCTTAAGCAGCGGGGTTTGGAATGAGCAGTTCTTC	CASSLSSGVWNEQFF
.	TRBD2	TRBJ2-3	TRBV28	TGTGCCAGCAGACAGGGACTAGCGGGAGGTACGCAGTATTTT	CASRQGLAGGTQYF
few	.	TRBJ1-1	TRBV7-9	TGTGCCATAACGGGTTATGCTTTCTTT	CAITGYAFF
.	.	TRBJ1-3	TRBV18	TGTGCCAGCTCCCCCCCTGTGGGGGGAAGAGTGGCTGGAAACACCATATATTTT	CASSPPVGGRVAGNTIYF
.	.	TRBJ2-3	TRBV3-1/TRBV3-2	TGTGCCAGCAGCTTCTCGCGTGGCCTAGCGTCCACAGATACGCAGTATTTT	CASSFSRGLASTDTQYF
medium-sized	.	TRBJ1-2	TRBV30	TGTGCCTCCGAGGTTTGGCTAAACTATGGCTACACCTTC	CASEVWLNYGYTF
once	.	TRBJ1-3	TRBV11-2	TGTGCCAGCAGCCTATGGGGAAACACCATATATTTT	CASSLWGNTIYF
few	.	TRBJ1-1	TRBV9	TGTGCCAGCAGCGTAGACAGGCGGACTGAAGCTTTCTTT	CASSVDRRTEAFF
.	TRBD2	TRBJ2-7	TRBV5-5	TGTGCCAGCAGCTCGGGGGGAGGAGAGCAGTACTTC	CASSSGGGEQYF
.	.	TRBJ1-1	TRBV9	TGTGCCAGCAGCGTAGCTACCGGGGGGTACGTGAACACTGAAGCTTTCTTT	CASSVATGGYVNTEAFF
.	TRBD2	TRBJ2-3	TRBV19	TGTGCCAGTGAGACTAGCGGGGGGCTCACAGATACGCAGTATTTT	CASETSGGLTDTQYF
.	.	TRBJ2-7	TRBV18	TGTGCCAGCTCACCCTACACAGGGTCCACCTACGAGCAGTACTTC	CASSPYTGSTYEQYF
.	.	TRBJ1-2	TRBV24-1	TGTGCCACCAGTGATCCGGGTCGGGGGAATTATGGCTACACCTTC	CATSDPGRGNYGYTF
.	.	TRBJ1-5	TRBV5-3	TGTGCCAGAAGCCTGGTTTCGGGGGACCTCAATCAGCCCCAGCATTTT	CARSLVSGDLNQPQHF
.	.	TRBJ1-1	TRBV7-3	TGTGCCAGCAGCATAGGGGCTAACACTGAAGCTTTCTTT	CASSIGANTEAFF
.	TRBD1	TRBJ2-7	TRBV30	TGTGCCTGGAGGGGGACAGGGGGCCATTTCTCCTACGAGCAGTACTTC	CAWRGTGGHFSYEQYF
few	TRBD1	TRBJ2-2	TRBV6-5	TGTGCCAGCAGAAACAGGGGAAACACCGGGGAGCTGTTTTTT	CASRNRGNTGELFF
.	TRBD1	TRBJ1-5	TRBV7-2	TGTGCCAGCAGCTTAGGGGACAGGGGGAATCAGCCCCAGCATTTT	CASSLGDRGNQPQHF
.	TRBD1	TRBJ1-1	TRBV29-1	TGCAGCGTCAAAGGACAGGGGCGATCGAACCCGAAAGGAAGAGAAGCTTTCTTT	CSVKGQGRSNPKGREAFF
.	.	TRBJ1-4	TRBV2	TGTGCCAGCAAAGGGGACTCAACTAATGAAAAACTGTTTTTT	CASKGDSTNEKLFF
few	TRBD1	TRBJ1-4	TRBV5-4	TGTGCCAGCAGCTCCCGACAGGGGTATAATGAAAAACTGTTTTTT	CASSSRQGYNEKLFF